The 25 T cell receptor beta chains reported below all come from one sample, sequenced in a study of blood T cells in healthy people across ages. The authors ran a second PCR of about 6 to 11 cycles using a sample-barcoded 5' primer and a J-beta primer mix. Using its own MiXCR run on the 5' RACE reads, TCRdb lists one record per CDR3 protein. The data contain some 320,000 distinct CDR3 sequences, roughly a quarter of them singletons. The sample comprised blood. The receptors stem from a woman aged 70-85 years in good health.

This clonotype has only a few counts. The J gene is TRBJ2-1, the V gene TRBV5-1, with 15 bases matching TRBD2. V shed 3 bases and J 7 bases; nucleotides not matched to a gene: 14. Germline V gives CDR1 SGHRS, CDR2 YFSETQ. The CDR3 runs to 19 residues. This chain's CDR3 is CASSSPGLAGGGDRNEQFF. As DNA, the CDR3 is TGCGCCAGCAGCTCTCCGGGACTAGCGGGAGGAGGGGATAGGAATGAGCAGTTCTTC.

The CDR3 loop reads CASSSGTTHTEAFF. The CDR3 nucleotides are TGTGCCAGCAGTTCTGGGACAACTCACACTGAAGCTTTCTTT. The chain has TRBV6-5 and TRBJ1-1, with a possible D match to TRBD1 (6 bases). Trimming left V 4 bases short and J 3 bases short, with 12 bases between. This CDR3 has 14 amino acids. Per germline, CDR1 MNHEY and CDR2 SVGAGI.

This clonotype was picked up many times. The rearrangement joins TRBV11-2 to TRBJ2-5, with D perhaps being TRBD1 or TRBD2 (5 bases each). The J call could be wrong; TRBJ2-7 is a better fit for the DNA end. This CDR3 contains 16 residues. Germline loops: CDR1 SGHAT, CDR2 FQNNGV. Here the CDR3 DNA reads TGTGCCAGCAGCTTCGGCTCCGGGACGCCGAGGGACGAGCAGTACTTC. Its protein is CASSFGSGTPRDEQYF.

CDR3 sequence (DNA): TGTGCCAGCAGCACTTGGGACAGGGACCAAGAGACCCAGTACTTC. This translates into CASSTWDRDQETQYF. The chain couples TRBV11-2 to TRBJ2-5; 9 bases map to TRBD1. Trimming took 5 bases from V and 0 from J; bases not matched to a gene: 4. CDR3 length: 15 residues. Germline V gives CDR1 SGHAT, CDR2 FQNNGV. The variable domain in full, with the rest retrieved from reference TRBV11-2 and TRBJ2-5, is EAGVAQSPRYKIIEKRQSVAFWCNPISGHATLYWYQQILGQGPKLLIQFQNNGVVDDSQLPKDRFSAERLKGVDSTLKIQPAKLEDSAVYLCASSTWDRDQETQYFGPGTRLLVL.

The chain employs TRBV12-5 and TRBJ1-1; D not resolved. Between the trimmed V and J ends, which lost 6 bases and 4 bases, there was a span of 9 bases. From germline, CDR1 is LGHNT and CDR2 FRNRAP. This CDR3 is built from 12 residues. The CDR3 protein is CASGSGGTEAFF. DNA for the CDR3: TGTGCTAGTGGATCGGGTGGCACTGAAGCTTTCTTT. The whole variable domain, remainder taken from reference TRBV12-5 and TRBJ1-1, is DARVTQTPRHKVTEMGQEVTMRCQPILGHNTVFWYRQTMMQGLELLAYFRNRAPLDDSGMPKDRFSAEMPDATLATLKIQPSEPRDSAVYFCASGSGGTEAFFGQGTRLTVV.

This clonotype was detected once. The rearrangement uses TRBV19 and TRBJ1-2, with 9 bases aligning to TRBD1. The V gene end was trimmed by 5 bases and the J gene end by 1 base; junction bases not matched to a gene: 8. From germline, CDR1 is LNHDA and CDR2 SQIVND (reference sequence). The CDR3 loop spans 16 amino acids. The chain's CDR3 is CASSASTGGHNYGYTF. CDR3 nucleotides: TGTGCCAGTAGTGCTTCCACAGGGGGCCATAACTATGGCTACACCTTC.

This clonotype was detected many times. The chain carries TRBV5-1 and TRBJ2-5; 8 positions agree with TRBD2. Germline V gene lookup returns CDR1 SGHRS and CDR2 YFSETQ. The CDR3 length is 14 residues. V lost 2 bases and J lost 4; bases outside the gene matches: 4. CDR3 in DNA: TGCGCCAGCAGCTTAGGACTAGCAAGAGAGACCCAGTACTTC. It codes for CASSLGLARETQYF.

The CDR3 sequence is CASSVGQAPGEQYF. DNA for the CDR3: TGTGCCAGCAGCGTGGGACAGGCTCCGGGCGAGCAGTACTTC. The V and J genes are TRBV9 and TRBJ2-7, with TRBD1 identical over 8 bases. The V and J ends lost 2 bases and 6 bases, in that order; junction bases with no gene match: 7. The CDR3 is 14 amino acids. Per germline, CDR1 SGDLS and CDR2 YYNGEE. Looking up the rest from reference TRBV9 and TRBJ2-7 gives the full variable domain: DSGVTQTPKHLITATGQRVTLRCSPRSGDLSVYWYQQSLDQGLQFLIQYYNGEERAKGNILERFSAQQFPDLHSELNLSSLELGDSALYFCASSVGQAPGEQYFGPGTRLTVT.

This clonotype was recorded at least ten times. V and J are TRBV12-3 or TRBV12-4 and TRBJ2-5; D ambiguous. This CDR3 has 14 amino acids. Trimming removed 1 base from V and 2 bases from J, with 8 bases in between. The CDR3 sequence: CASSLGVLQETQYF. DNA for the CDR3: TGTGCCAGCAGTTTAGGGGTCCTTCAAGAGACCCAGTACTTC.

About this clonotype itself: An end of the junction differs from the germline gene, which may be a read error. V gene TRBV5-1 combines with J gene TRBJ2-1, with D possibly matching TRBD2 (5 bases). This CDR3 region has 14 residues. The germline V gene has CDR1 SGHRS and CDR2 YFSETQ. The CDR3 spells CASSLARGQGEQFF. The CDR3 DNA is TGTGCCAGCAGCCTTGCTCGAGGGCAAGGGGAGCAGTTCTTC.

The table lists this clonotype with a few counts. The genes are TRBV5-6 and TRBJ2-5; 8 nucleotides line up with TRBD2. The DNA end is more similar to TRBJ2-1, so the J call may be wrong. Germline V gene data show CDR1 as SGHDT and CDR2 as YYEEEE. This CDR3 has 15 residues. Here the CDR3 reads CASFDTGLGDDEQFF. In DNA, the CDR3 is TGTGCCAGCTTCGACACGGGACTAGGGGATGATGAGCAGTTCTTC.

The chain uses TRBV5-1 and TRBJ2-5, with D perhaps assigned TRBD1 or TRBD2 (5 bases each). Near its end, the DNA agrees better with TRBJ2-7, so the J call may be wrong. The CDR3 runs to 14 residues. Per germline, CDR1 SGHRS and CDR2 YFSETQ. The CDR3 protein is CASSLTRDVGEQYF. The CDR3 DNA reads as TGCGCCAGCAGCTTAACCAGGGACGTTGGCGAGCAGTACTTC.

This clonotype was found a few times. With a much larger clone just one base away, this may be a read error. This rearrangement joins TRBV3-1 to TRBJ2-5; 11 nucleotides agree with TRBD2. With the DNA end fitting TRBJ2-7 better, the J assignment may be wrong. CDR3 length equals 15 residues. Germline loops: CDR1 LGHDT, CDR2 YNNKEL (reference sequence). CDR3 sequence: CASSQAGLAAYEQYF. CDR3 DNA: TGTGCCAGCAGCCAGGCGGGACTAGCGGCCTACGAGCAGTACTTC.

This clonotype has only a few counts. This chain connects TRBV7-2 to TRBJ2-3, with D hard to call. This CDR3 region has 12 residues. The germline CDR1 and CDR2 sequences are SGHTA and FQGNSA. Deletions cut 8 bases from V and 4 bases from J, with 10 bases between. The DNA of the CDR3 is TGTGCCAGCTTAAAGTGGTCAGATACGCAGTATTTT. Its protein product is CASLKWSDTQYF.

The V gene is TRBV29-1, the J gene TRBJ1-4, with TRBD1 as a possible D gene (5 bases). Trimming removed 0 bases at V and 8 bases at J, with 16 bases between. This CDR3 region has 15 residues. CDR1 SQVTM and CDR2 ANQGSEA come from the germline V gene. This CDR3 is CSVEDPRLGPEKLFF. DNA of the CDR3: TGCAGCGTTGAAGATCCAAGACTGGGACCAGAAAAACTGTTTTTT.

This clonotype was found a few times. The chain employs TRBV6-2 or TRBV6-3 and TRBJ2-5, with 13 bases identical to TRBD2. The CDR3 is 17 residues long. Losses at the gene ends were 5 bases for V and 2 bases for J; bases not matched to a gene: 8. Germline V gene sequence: CDR1 MNHEY, CDR2 SVGEGT. DNA of the CDR3: TGTGCCAGCAGTAACCCATGGACTAGCGGGGGTCAAGAGACCCAGTACTTC. Translation: CASSNPWTSGGQETQYF.

The V and J genes are TRBV20-1 and TRBJ1-1, with D unresolved. This CDR3 is 12 amino acids long. Germline assignment: CDR1 DFQATT and CDR2 SNEGSKA (reference sequence). The V gene lost 1 base and the J gene lost 11 bases, with 14 bases spanning the gap. CDR3 DNA sequence: TGCAGTGCTAGAGTGCCAAGCCTTAGGGCTTTCTTT. It yields the protein CSARVPSLRAFF.

There are a few counts of this clonotype. The chain combines TRBV12-3 or TRBV12-4 with TRBJ2-7; perhaps TRBD1 as D (5 bases). V shed 4 bases and J shed 5 bases, with 18 bases lying between them. The CDR3 runs to 15 residues. CDR3 bases: TGTGCCAGCAGTTCGCGGACACCCCCCGGCCACGAGCAGTACTTC. Amino acid sequence: CASSSRTPPGHEQYF.

This clonotype was counted at least ten times. V is TRBV20-1 and J is TRBJ1-4; the D gene is possibly TRBD1 (6 bases). V was clipped by 0 bases and J by 11 bases, with 13 bases between them. The germline gives CDR1 DFQATT, CDR2 SNEGSKA (reference sequence). The CDR3 loop spans 13 amino acids. CDR3 residues: CSARETGGGKLFF. CDR3 nucleotide sequence: TGCAGTGCTAGAGAAACGGGGGGCGGGAAACTGTTTTTT.

V and J are TRBV29-1 and TRBJ2-1, with D hard to call. Trimming cost V 5 bases and J 4 bases, with 9 bases left between them. The CDR3 has 12 amino acids. Germline-derived CDR1 and CDR2 are SQVTM and ANQGSEA. Written as DNA, the CDR3 is TGCAGCGTTACTGGAGCATACAATGAGCAGTTCTTC. Translating gives CSVTGAYNEQFF.

This chain joins TRBV6-1 and TRBJ2-4, with a tentative D call TRBD2 (7 bases). Germline V gene lookup returns CDR1 MNHNS and CDR2 SASEGT. Trimming shortened V by 6 bases and J by 2 bases, and 17 bases separated the two germline ends. The length of the CDR3 is 16 residues. The CDR3 region has the DNA TGTGCCAGCAGCCAGGTGGGGGGGGCCCCCAAAAACATTCAGTACTTC. Translating it yields CASSQVGGAPKNIQYF.

The J gene is TRBJ2-2, the V gene TRBV20-1; weak D call: TRBD2 (6 bases). V was pared by 1 base and J by 3 bases, with 12 bases between. Germline CDR1 is DFQATT and CDR2 is SNEGSKA (reference sequence). The CDR3 sequence is 15 residues long. The CDR3 bases are TGCAGTGCTAGAGTCGCTAGCGTTGACACCGGGGAGCTGTTTTTT. Translating it yields CSARVASVDTGELFF.

The chain has TRBV5-1 and TRBJ1-1, with D perhaps matching TRBD1 (5 bases). The V end lost 0 bases, the J end lost 11 bases, and 23 bases lay between the germline ends. The CDR3 covers 16 residues. The germline V gene has CDR1 SGHRS and CDR2 YFSETQ. The CDR3 DNA sequence: TGCGCCAGCAGCTTGGGGAAGAGTTTCGGGGCCATCGAGGCTTTCTTT. Translated: CASSLGKSFGAIEAFF.

This chain uses TRBV4-1 with TRBJ1-3, with D unresolved. V lost 0 bases to trimming and J lost 4 bases, with 4 bases between them. Germline V gene lookup returns CDR1 MGHRA and CDR2 YSYEKL. The CDR3 sequence is 13 residues long. CDR3 residues: CASSQETGNTIYF. CDR3 bases: TGCGCCAGCAGCCAAGAAACGGGAAACACCATATATTTT.

This sequence joins TRBV4-3 and TRBJ1-2; TRBD1 matches at 10 bases. This CDR3 comprises 14 residues. V shed 8 bases and J 2 bases; nucleotides not matched to a gene: 5. Germline V gene data show CDR1 as LGHNA and CDR2 as YSLEER. The CDR3 region has the DNA TGCGCCAGCCGCAGACAGGGGGCCAACTATGGCTACACCTTC. It codes for CASRRQGANYGYTF.